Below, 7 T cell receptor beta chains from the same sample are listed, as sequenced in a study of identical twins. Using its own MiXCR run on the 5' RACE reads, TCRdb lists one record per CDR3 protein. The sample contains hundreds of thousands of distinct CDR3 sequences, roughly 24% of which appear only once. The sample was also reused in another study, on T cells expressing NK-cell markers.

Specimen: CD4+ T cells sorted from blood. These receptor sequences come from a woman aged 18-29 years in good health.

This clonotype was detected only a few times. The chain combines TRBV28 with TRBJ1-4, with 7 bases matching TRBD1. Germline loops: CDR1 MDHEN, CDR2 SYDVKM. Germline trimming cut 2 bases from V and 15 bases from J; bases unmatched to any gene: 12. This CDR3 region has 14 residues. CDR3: CASSLRDRPTQLFF. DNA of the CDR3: TGTGCCAGCAGTTTACGGGACAGACCTACCCAATTGTTTTTT.

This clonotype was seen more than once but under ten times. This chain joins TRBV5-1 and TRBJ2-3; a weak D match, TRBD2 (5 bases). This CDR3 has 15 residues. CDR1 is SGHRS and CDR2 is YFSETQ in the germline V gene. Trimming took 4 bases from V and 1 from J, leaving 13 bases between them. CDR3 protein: CASSTGISGTDTQYF. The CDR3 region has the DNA TGCGCCAGCAGCACCGGGATTTCCGGCACAGATACGCAGTATTTT.

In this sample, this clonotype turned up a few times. CDR3 coding DNA: TGTGCCAGCAGCTTTCAAGCGGCAAGCTCCTACAATGAGCAGTTCTTC. The encoded protein is CASSFQAASSYNEQFF. The chain carries TRBV7-2 and TRBJ2-1, with a possible D match to TRBD2 (5 bases). With 3 bases removed from V and 0 bases from J, the gap between germline ends came to 12 bases. CDR3 length: 16 residues. The V gene's germline CDR1 is SGHTA and CDR2 FQGNSA.

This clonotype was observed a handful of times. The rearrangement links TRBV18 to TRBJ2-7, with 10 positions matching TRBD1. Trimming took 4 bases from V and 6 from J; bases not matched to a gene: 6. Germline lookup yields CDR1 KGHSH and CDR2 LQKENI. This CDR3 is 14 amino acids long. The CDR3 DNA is TGTGCCAGCTCACTCGGGACAGGGGATCCCGAGCAGTACTTC. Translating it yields CASSLGTGDPEQYF. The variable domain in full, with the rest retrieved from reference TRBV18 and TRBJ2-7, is NAGVMQNPRHLVRRRGQEARLRCSPMKGHSHVYWYRQLPEEGLKFMVYLQKENIIDESGMPKERFSAEFPKEGPSILRIQQVVRGDSAAYFCASSLGTGDPEQYFGPGTRLTVT.

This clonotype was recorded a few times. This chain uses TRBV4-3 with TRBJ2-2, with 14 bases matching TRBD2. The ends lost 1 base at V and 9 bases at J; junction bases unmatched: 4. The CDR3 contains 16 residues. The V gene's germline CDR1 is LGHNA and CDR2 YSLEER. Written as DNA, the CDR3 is TGCGCCAGCAGCCAAGCCGGGACTAGCGGGAGCCGGGAGCTGTTTTTT. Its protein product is CASSQAGTSGSRELFF.

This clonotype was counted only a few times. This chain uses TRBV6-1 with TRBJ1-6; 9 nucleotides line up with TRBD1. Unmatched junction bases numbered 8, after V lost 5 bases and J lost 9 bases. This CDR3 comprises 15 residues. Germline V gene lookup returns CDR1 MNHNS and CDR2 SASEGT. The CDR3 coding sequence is TGTGCCAGCAGTCCCCTTACGACAGGGGGTTCACCCCTCCACTTT. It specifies CASSPLTTGGSPLHF.

This chain's CDR3 is CASSQDRSNEQFF. CDR3 bases: TGCGCCAGCAGCCAAGATCGAAGCAATGAGCAGTTCTTC. The V gene is TRBV4-3, the J gene TRBJ2-1; D remains unclear. V was clipped by 0 bases and J by 6 bases, with 6 bases between them. Germline V gene lookup returns CDR1 LGHNA and CDR2 YSLEER. The CDR3 has 13 residues.